The present T cell receptor (beta chain) was sequenced within a study of blood T cell repertoires in COVID-19. Study as a whole: The study drew acute and convalescent COVID-19 samples from the United States, Italy and Spain. T cells, B-cell-depleted T cells, or PBMCs supplied cDNA or gDNA.

The CDR3 extends over 12 amino acids. In germline, CDR1 is MNHEY, CDR2 SVGAGI. V was cut by 8 bases and J by 3 bases, with 5 bases left in between. Authors' methods: Amplification with reference gene primers provided the estimates of nucleated cell counts. Using immunoSEQ multiplex PCR, the repertoire was profiled, and TCRdb retains in-frame clones only, with some absent. The DNA was the basis for D and trimming; V, J and clone size are from that table. The sample carries 50,000 to 60,000 clones, 90% recorded once. This chain joins TRBV6-5 and TRBJ1-6; D gene unclear. This clonotype was sampled from a man aged 35 to 55 with acute or convalescent COVID-19. The sequencing sample was made of peripheral blood. The CDR3 reads CASRDYNSPLHF. The CDR3 bases are TGTGCCAGCCGGGACTATAATTCACCCCTCCACTTT.